The subject of this entry is one T cell receptor beta chain. Its matching antigen is unknown. These data come from a study of T-cell memory formation after mild COVID-19. Overall study context: There were largely donor-specific TCR clusters. Study outcomes and limitations: Later expanders leaned toward CD4+, whereas clones contracting from day 15 to 85 were balanced CD4/CD8.

5'RACE with constant-segment primers yielded barcoded, UMI-tagged TCR alpha and TCR beta cDNA libraries. TCRdb reprocessed the 5' RACE reads with MiXCR, giving one entry per CDR3 protein. This sample has roughly 170,000 distinct CDR3 sequences; approximately 17% occur once, and the top ten carry 3% to 4.5%. The TCR comes from a man aged 18 to 35 who had mild COVID-19 (a few samples of this study predate the infection). Cell type and time point are not known. The source material was PBMCs or a T cell subset sorted from them (not recorded which).

The CDR3 DNA sequence: TGTGCCAGCAGTTACTCACGGACAGGGAGGGGCATTCAGTACTTC. Translating gives CASSYSRTGRGIQYF. V gene TRBV6-2 or TRBV6-3 combines with J gene TRBJ2-4; TRBD1 is a possible D gene (8 bases). The V gene's germline CDR1 is MNHEY and CDR2 SVGEGT. V dropped 0 bases and J dropped 9 bases, with 15 bases sitting between them. This CDR3 has 15 residues.